The subject of this entry is one TCR beta chain. Its specificity is unknown. Clones were read by immunoSEQ multiplex PCR, and TCRdb kept only the in-frame ones, dropping some. The sample yields more than 45,000 clones, 75% to 90% seen once. This sample stems from a study of OX40 agonist ivuxolimab in advanced cancers. The wider study: Patients receiving dose escalation had hepatocellular carcinoma, melanoma, renal cell or head and neck cancer. Whole-study results and caveats: On average, CD8+ T cells showed a greater number of expanded clones than CD4+.

The material sequenced was CD4+ or CD8+ T cells sorted from blood, taken in a trial of the OX40 agonist ivuxolimab. This receptor was identified in an adult with an advanced solid tumor such as melanoma, head and neck, liver or kidney cancer.

This chain's CDR3 is CASSFTVGSEKLFF. CDR3 nucleotides: TGTGCCAGCAGCTTTACAGTGGGGAGTGAAAAACTGTTTTTT. The chain is built from TRBV7-9 and TRBJ1-4; D uncertain. The CDR3 consists of 14 residues. Trimming shortened V by 3 bases and J by 7 bases, and 12 bases separated the two germline ends. Germline CDR1 reads SEHNR; CDR2 reads FQNEAQ (reference sequence). Full variable domain (remainder filled in from reference TRBV7-9 and TRBJ1-4): DTGVSQNPRHKITKRGQNVTFRCDPISEHNRLYWYRQTLGQGPEFLTYFQNEAQLEKSRLLSDRFSAERPKGSFSTLEIQRTEQGDSAMYLCASSFTVGSEKLFFGSGTQLSVL.